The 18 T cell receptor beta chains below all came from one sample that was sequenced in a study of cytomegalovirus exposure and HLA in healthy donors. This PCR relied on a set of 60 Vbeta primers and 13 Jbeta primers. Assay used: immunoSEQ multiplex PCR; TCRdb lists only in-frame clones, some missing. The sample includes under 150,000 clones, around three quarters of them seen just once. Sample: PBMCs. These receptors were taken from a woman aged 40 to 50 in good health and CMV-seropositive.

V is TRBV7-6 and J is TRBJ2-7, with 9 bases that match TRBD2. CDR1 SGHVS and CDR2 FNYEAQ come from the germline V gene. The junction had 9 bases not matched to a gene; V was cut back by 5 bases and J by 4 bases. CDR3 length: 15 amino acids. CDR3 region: CASSGWGTSPYEQYF. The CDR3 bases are TGTGCCAGCAGCGGGTGGGGGACTAGCCCTTACGAGCAGTACTTC. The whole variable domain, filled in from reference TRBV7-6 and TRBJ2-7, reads GAGVSQSPRYKVTKRGQDVALRCDPISGHVSLYWYRQALGQGPEFLTYFNYEAQQDKSGLPNDRFSAERPEGSISTLTIQRTEQRDSAMYRCASSGWGTSPYEQYFGPGTRLTVT.

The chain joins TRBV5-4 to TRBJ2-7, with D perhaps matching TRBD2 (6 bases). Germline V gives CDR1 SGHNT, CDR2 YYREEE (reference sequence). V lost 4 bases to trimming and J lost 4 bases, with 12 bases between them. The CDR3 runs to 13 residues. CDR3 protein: CASSAGRLYEQYF. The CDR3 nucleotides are TGTGCCAGCAGCGCGGGACGGCTATACGAGCAGTACTTC. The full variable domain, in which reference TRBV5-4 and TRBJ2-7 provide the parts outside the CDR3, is ETGVTQSPTHLIKTRGQQVTLRCSSQSGHNTVSWYQQALGQGPQFIFQYYREEENGRGNFPPRFSGLQFPNYSSELNVNALELDDSALYLCASSAGRLYEQYFGPGTRLTVT.

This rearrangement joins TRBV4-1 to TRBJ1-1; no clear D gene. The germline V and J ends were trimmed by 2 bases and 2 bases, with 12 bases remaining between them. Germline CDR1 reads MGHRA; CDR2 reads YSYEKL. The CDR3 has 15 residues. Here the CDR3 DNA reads TGCGCCAGCAGCCAACCCATGAGGGTAAACACTGAAGCTTTCTTT. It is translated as CASSQPMRVNTEAFF.

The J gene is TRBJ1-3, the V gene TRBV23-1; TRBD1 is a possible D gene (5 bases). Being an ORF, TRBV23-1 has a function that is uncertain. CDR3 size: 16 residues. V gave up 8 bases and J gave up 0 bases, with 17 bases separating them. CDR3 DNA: TGCGCCAGCTTAAGGGAGGGGCAGAGCTCTGGAAACACCATATATTTT. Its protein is CASLREGQSSGNTIYF.

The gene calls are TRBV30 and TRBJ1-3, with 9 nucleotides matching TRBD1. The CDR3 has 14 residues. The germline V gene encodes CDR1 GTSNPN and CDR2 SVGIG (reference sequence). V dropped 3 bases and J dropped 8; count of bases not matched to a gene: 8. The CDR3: CAWRMTTGGDTIYF. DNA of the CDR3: TGTGCCTGGAGGATGACGACAGGGGGGGACACCATATATTTT. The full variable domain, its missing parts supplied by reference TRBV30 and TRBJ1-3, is SQTIHQWPATLVQPVGSPLSLECTVEGTSNPNLYWYRQAAGRGLQLLFYSVGIGQISSEVPQNLSASRPQDRQFILSSKKLLLSDSGFYLCAWRMTTGGDTIYFGEGSWLTVV.

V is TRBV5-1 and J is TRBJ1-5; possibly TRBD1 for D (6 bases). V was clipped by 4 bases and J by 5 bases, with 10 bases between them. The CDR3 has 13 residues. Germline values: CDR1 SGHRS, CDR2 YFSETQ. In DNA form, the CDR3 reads TGCGCCAGCAGCGGGGGGGCAGATCAGCCCCAGCATTTT. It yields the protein CASSGGADQPQHF.

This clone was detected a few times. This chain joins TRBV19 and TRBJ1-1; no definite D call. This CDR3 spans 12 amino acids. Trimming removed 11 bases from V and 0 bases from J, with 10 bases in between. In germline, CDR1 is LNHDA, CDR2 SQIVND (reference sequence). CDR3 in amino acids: CASRNLNTEAFF. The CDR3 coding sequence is TGTGCCTCCCGTAATCTGAACACTGAAGCTTTCTTT.

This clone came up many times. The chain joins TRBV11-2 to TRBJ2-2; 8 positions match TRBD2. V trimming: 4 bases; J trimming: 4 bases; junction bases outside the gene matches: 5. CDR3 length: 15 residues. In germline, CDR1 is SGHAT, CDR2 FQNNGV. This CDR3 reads CASSSLAGFTGELFF. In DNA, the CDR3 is TGTGCCAGCAGCTCATTAGCGGGATTCACCGGGGAGCTGTTTTTT.

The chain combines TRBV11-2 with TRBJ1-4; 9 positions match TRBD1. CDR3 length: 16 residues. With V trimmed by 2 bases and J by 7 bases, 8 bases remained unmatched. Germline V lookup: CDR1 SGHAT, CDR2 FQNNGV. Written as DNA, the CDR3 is TGTGCCAGCAGCTTAACGTCCCGGGACAGGGTTGAAAAACTGTTTTTT. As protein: CASSLTSRDRVEKLFF.

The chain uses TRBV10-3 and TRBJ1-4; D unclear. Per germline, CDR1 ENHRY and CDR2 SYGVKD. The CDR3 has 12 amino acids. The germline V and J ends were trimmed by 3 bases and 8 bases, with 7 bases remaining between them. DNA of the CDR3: TGTGCCATCAGTGAAAGCCGGGAAAAACTGTTTTTT. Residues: CAISESREKLFF.

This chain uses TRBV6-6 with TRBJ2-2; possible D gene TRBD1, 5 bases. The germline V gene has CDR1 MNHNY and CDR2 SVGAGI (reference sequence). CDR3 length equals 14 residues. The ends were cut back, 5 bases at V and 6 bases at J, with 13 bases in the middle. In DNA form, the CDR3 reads TGTGCCAGCAGTAACCAGGGAAGTCCCGGGGAGCTGTTTTTT. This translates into CASSNQGSPGELFF.

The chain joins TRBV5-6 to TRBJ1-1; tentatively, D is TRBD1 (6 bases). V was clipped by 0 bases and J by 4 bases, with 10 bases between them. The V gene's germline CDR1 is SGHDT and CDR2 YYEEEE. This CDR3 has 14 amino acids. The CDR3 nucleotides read TGTGCCAGCAGCTTGGCATTCAGGGGCACTGAAGCTTTCTTT. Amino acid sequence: CASSLAFRGTEAFF.

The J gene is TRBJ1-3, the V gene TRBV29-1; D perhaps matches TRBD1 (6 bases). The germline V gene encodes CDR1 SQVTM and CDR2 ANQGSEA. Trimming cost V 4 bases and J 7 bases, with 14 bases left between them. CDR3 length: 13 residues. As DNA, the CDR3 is TGCAGCGTTGTTGGGGGCGAAGAGAACACCATATATTTT. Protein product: CSVVGGEENTIYF.

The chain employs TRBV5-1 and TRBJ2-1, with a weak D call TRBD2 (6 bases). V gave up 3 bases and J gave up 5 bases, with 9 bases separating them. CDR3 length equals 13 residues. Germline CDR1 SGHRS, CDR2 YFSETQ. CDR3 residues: CASSWGLHNEQFF. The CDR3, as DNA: TGCGCCAGCAGCTGGGGACTCCACAATGAGCAGTTCTTC.

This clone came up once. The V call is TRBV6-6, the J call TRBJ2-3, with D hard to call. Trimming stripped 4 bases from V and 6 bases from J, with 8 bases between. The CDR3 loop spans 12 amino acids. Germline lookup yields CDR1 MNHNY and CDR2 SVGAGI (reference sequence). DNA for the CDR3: TGTGCCAGCAGTTCCGGAGAGGATACGCAGTATTTT. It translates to CASSSGEDTQYF.

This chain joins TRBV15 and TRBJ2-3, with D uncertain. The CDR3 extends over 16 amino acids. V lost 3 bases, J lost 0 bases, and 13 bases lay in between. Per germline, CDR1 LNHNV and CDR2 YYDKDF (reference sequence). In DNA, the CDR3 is TGTGCCACCAGCAGTCCCGGTCACGGTAGCACAGATACGCAGTATTTT. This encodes CATSSPGHGSTDTQYF.

CDR3 in amino acids: CASSQEDRGLWGYEQYF. CDR3 bases: TGTGCCAGCAGCCAAGAGGACAGGGGCCTTTGGGGTTACGAGCAGTACTTC. The chain carries TRBV5-6 and TRBJ2-7; 9 bases fit TRBD1. This CDR3 contains 17 residues. Per germline, CDR1 SGHDT and CDR2 YYEEEE. The V segment lost 4 bases and the J segment 4 bases; nucleotides outside the gene matches: 15.

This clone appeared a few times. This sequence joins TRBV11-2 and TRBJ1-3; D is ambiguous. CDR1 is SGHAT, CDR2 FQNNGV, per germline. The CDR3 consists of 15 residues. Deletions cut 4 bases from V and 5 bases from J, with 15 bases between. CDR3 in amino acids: CASSSTDSSRNTIYF. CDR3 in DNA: TGTGCCAGCAGCTCCACAGATTCGAGCCGAAACACCATATATTTT.